The entry that follows covers one T cell receptor beta chain sequence. Between the trimmed V and J ends, which lost 7 bases and 4 bases, there was a span of 11 bases. Germline CDR1 reads SNHLY; CDR2 reads FYNNEI. This CDR3 contains 12 residues. Each CDR3 protein is one row after TCRdb ran MiXCR on the 5' RACE reads. This table has approximately 210,000 distinct CDR3 sequences, more than 15% appearing once. The source of the sample is a study of identical twins. Separately, the same data were catalogued under a study of T cells expressing NK-cell markers. That report notes: The study sequenced eight donors, seven HCMV-seropositive and one seronegative.

The source of this sequence is a young woman in good health. The sequenced sample consisted of CD8+ T cells sorted from blood. This sequence joins TRBV2 and TRBJ2-7; D unclear. CDR3 nucleotide sequence: TGTGCCAGCACCGCCGTAGAGTACGAGCAGTACTTC. Translating gives CASTAVEYEQYF.